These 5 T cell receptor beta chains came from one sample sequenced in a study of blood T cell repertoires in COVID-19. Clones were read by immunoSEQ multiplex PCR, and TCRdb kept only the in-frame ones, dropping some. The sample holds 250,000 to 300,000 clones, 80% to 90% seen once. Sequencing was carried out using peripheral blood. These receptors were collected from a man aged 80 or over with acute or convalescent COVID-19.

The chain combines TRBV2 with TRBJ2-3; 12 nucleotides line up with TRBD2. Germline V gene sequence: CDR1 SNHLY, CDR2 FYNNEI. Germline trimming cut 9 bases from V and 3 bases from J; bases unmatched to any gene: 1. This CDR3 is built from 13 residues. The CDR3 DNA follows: TGTGCCAGGACTAGCGGGAGAACAGATACGCAGTATTTT. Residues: CARTSGRTDTQYF.

As DNA, the CDR3 is TGTGCCAGCAGTTACTCCAAAATGAACACTGAAGCTTTCTTT. Protein sequence: CASSYSKMNTEAFF. The V gene is TRBV6-5, the J gene TRBJ1-1; D call uncertain. Germline values: CDR1 MNHEY, CDR2 SVGAGI. This CDR3 comprises 14 residues. The V end lost 0 bases, the J end lost 0 bases, and 5 bases lay between the germline ends.

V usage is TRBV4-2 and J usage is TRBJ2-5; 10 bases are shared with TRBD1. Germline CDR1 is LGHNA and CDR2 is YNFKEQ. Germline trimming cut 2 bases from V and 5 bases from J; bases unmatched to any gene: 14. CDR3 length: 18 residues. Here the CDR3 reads CASSQKDRGNEVGETQYF. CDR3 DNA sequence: TGTGCCAGCAGCCAAAAGGACAGGGGGAATGAGGTTGGGGAGACCCAGTACTTC.

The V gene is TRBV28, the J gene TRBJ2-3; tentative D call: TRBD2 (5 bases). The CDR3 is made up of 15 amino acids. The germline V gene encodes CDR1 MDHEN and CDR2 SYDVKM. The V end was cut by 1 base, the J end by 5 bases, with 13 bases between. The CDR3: CASSLSDRAGDTQYF. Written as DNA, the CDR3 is TGTGCCAGCAGTTTATCGGACCGGGCGGGAGATACGCAGTATTTT.

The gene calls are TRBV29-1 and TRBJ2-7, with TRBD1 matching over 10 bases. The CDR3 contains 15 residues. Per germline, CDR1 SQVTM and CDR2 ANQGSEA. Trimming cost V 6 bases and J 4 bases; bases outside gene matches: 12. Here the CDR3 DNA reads TGCAGCGTCGGGGGTATAGGGACAGGGGTATACGAGCAGTACTTC. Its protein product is CSVGGIGTGVYEQYF.